The TCR beta chain described here comes from a study of cytomegalovirus exposure and HLA in healthy donors. Study results and caveats: In a later analysis, a genetic analysis reported fewer productive-TCR N-insertions in an Asian-associated ancestry cluster than the cohort average. In most subjects, TCR beta sequences reportedly gave accurate predictions of HLA-A and HLA-B alleles.

A note on this clone: Its matching antigen is unknown.

Researchers ran the PCR with 60 Vbeta and 13 Jbeta primers. TCRdb's copy holds only in-frame clones and misses some; the assay was immunoSEQ multiplex PCR. The sample lists fewer than 250,000 clones; roughly 80% were seen once. Germline values: CDR1 LNHDA, CDR2 SQIVND (reference sequence). J was trimmed by 4 bases and V by 6 bases; bases with no gene match: 12. The CDR3 contains 15 residues. The TCR originated in a girl aged 2 to 10 in good health and CMV-seronegative. Sequenced input: PBMCs. This chain joins TRBV19 and TRBJ2-7; TRBD1 matches at 7 bases. The CDR3 here is CASSPRDSRRYEQYF. The CDR3 DNA sequence: TGTGCCAGTAGCCCTCGGGACAGCCGGCGGTACGAGCAGTACTTC.